This T cell receptor beta chain stems from a study of tumor-infiltrating lymphocytes in primary liver carcinoma. Study context: The patients presented with primary liver carcinoma, which was managed through surgical resection. Study-level points and caveats: The overlap of tumor-adjacent and tumor-blood pairs was smaller than that of tumor region pairs.

The investigators made TCR beta cDNA from around 540 ng total RNA, using a constant-region primer. Nested multiplex PCR, run for three rounds with slightly modified ARM-PCR, yielded TCR beta libraries. The two initial PCR rounds, nine to eleven cycles each, used TRBV1-TRBV30 forward and C-beta reverse primers. TCRdb reprocessed the multiplex PCR reads via MiXCR and lists one record per CDR3 protein. The table includes 300,000 to 400,000 distinct CDR3 sequences, around three fifths detected once. Germline CDR1 reads SQVTM; CDR2 reads ANQGSEA. The CDR3 is made up of 15 amino acids. Trimming removed 7 bases from V and 0 bases from J, with 16 bases in between. Both blood RNA, taken from unsorted whole blood, and germline DNA were extracted. Blood samples of four milliliters were drawn preoperatively. Ten or more counts support this clonotype. The antigen remains undetermined.

The sequencing input was peripheral blood. V gene TRBV29-1 combines with J gene TRBJ2-4; D possibly corresponds to TRBD1 (5 bases). The clonotype originates from a man between 40 and 49 years old with primary liver carcinoma and hepatitis B virus infection. The CDR3 spells CSATGRSLAKNIQYF. Written as DNA, the CDR3 is TGCAGCGCCACAGGACGGAGCCTAGCCAAAAACATTCAGTACTTC.